The 17 T cell receptor beta chains given below trace back to one sample, sequenced in a study of T cell responses to AZD1222 COVID-19 vaccine. Assay used: immunoSEQ multiplex PCR; TCRdb lists only in-frame clones, some missing. The table lists around 130,000 clones, approximately 92% of them singletons. Sequenced here: peripheral blood, sampled 28 days after the second AZD1222 dose. The source of these receptors is an adult who received the AZD1222 COVID-19 vaccine.

The rearrangement joins TRBV7-9 to TRBJ2-1; 9 bases align to TRBD1. The CDR3 is made up of 15 amino acids. Losses at the gene ends were 5 bases for V and 6 bases for J; bases not matched to a gene: 8. Germline CDR1 and CDR2: SEHNR and FQNEAQ (reference sequence). This chain's CDR3 is CASSARGQGSNEQFF. As DNA, the CDR3 is TGTGCCAGCAGCGCAAGGGGACAGGGAAGCAATGAGCAGTTCTTC. The whole variable domain, remainder taken from reference TRBV7-9 and TRBJ2-1, is DTGVSQNPRHKITKRGQNVTFRCDPISEHNRLYWYRQTLGQGPEFLTYFQNEAQLEKSRLLSDRFSAERPKGSFSTLEIQRTEQGDSAMYLCASSARGQGSNEQFFGPGTRLTVL.

The V and J genes are TRBV28 and TRBJ2-3; unclear D gene. Trimming removed 4 bases from V and 0 bases from J, with 11 bases in between. Germline V gene lookup returns CDR1 MDHEN and CDR2 SYDVKM. CDR3 length: 15 amino acids. CDR3 DNA: TGTGCCAGCAGTTATAGCCTCCTTAGCACAGATACGCAGTATTTT. Translation: CASSYSLLSTDTQYF.

The chain has TRBV30 and TRBJ1-6, with D perhaps TRBD1 (6 bases). The CDR3 loop spans 15 amino acids. Trimming took 2 bases from V and 0 from J, leaving 8 bases between them. Germline V gives CDR1 GTSNPN, CDR2 SVGIG (reference sequence). CDR3 coding DNA: TGTGCCTGGAGTACAGGGAGCTCCTATAATTCACCCCTCCACTTT. This codes for CAWSTGSSYNSPLHF.

The chain carries TRBV28 and TRBJ2-4; 10 bases align to TRBD2. The CDR3 contains 16 residues. Germline V gene sequence: CDR1 MDHEN, CDR2 SYDVKM. Losses at the gene ends were 4 bases for V and 1 base for J; bases not matched to a gene: 4. The CDR3 here is CASSSLAGLAKNIQYF. In DNA, the CDR3 is TGTGCCAGCAGTTCACTAGCGGGATTGGCCAAAAACATTCAGTACTTC. The whole variable domain, remainder taken from reference TRBV28 and TRBJ2-4, is DVKVTQSSRYLVKRTGEKVFLECVQDMDHENMFWYRQDPGLGLRLIYFSYDVKMKEKGDIPEGYSVSREKKERFSLILESASTNQTSMYLCASSSLAGLAKNIQYFGAGTRLSVL.

The CDR3 reads CASVGLAGTDTQYF. CDR3 sequence (DNA): TGTGCCAGCGTCGGGCTAGCGGGCACAGATACGCAGTATTTT. J is TRBJ2-3 and V is TRBV7-9; 7 bases align to TRBD2. V was clipped by 8 bases and J by 1 base; unmatched bases: 6. Germline lookup yields CDR1 SEHNR and CDR2 FQNEAQ (reference sequence). This CDR3 contains 14 residues.

The CDR3: CAWSVGRANEQFF. Written as DNA, the CDR3 is TGTGCCTGGAGTGTCGGCAGGGCCAATGAGCAGTTCTTC. The chain combines TRBV30 with TRBJ2-1; tentatively, D is TRBD1 (5 bases). Germline CDR1 is GTSNPN and CDR2 is SVGIG (reference sequence). The CDR3 has 13 amino acids. Trimming took off 0 bases at V and 6 bases at J, with 9 bases between the two ends.

The chain combines TRBV24-1 with TRBJ1-5; D remains unclear. Looked up from germline, CDR1 is KGHDR and CDR2 is SFDVKD. V shed 4 bases and J shed 6 bases, with 12 bases lying between them. The CDR3 contains 14 residues. The CDR3 loop is CATSDVSRGQPQHF. CDR3 bases: TGTGCCACCAGTGACGTCTCCCGAGGTCAGCCCCAGCATTTT.

This chain uses TRBV10-3 with TRBJ1-1, with 12 bases aligning to TRBD1. The CDR3 covers 13 residues. J was trimmed by 8 bases and V by 6 bases; bases with no gene match: 4. In germline, CDR1 is ENHRY, CDR2 SYGVKD. The CDR3 spells CAIRIGTGGEAFF. CDR3 DNA sequence: TGTGCCATCAGAATCGGGACAGGGGGCGAAGCTTTCTTT.

This clone has just one count. The chain carries TRBV4-3 and TRBJ2-2; 8 bases match TRBD2. The CDR3 runs 18 residues. With 0 bases clipped from V and 5 bases from J, the junction kept 11 bases outside the gene matches. From germline, CDR1 is LGHNA and CDR2 YSLEER. Here the CDR3 DNA reads TGCGCCAGCAGCCAAGATCTGGCGGGAGGTTGGTTGACCGGGGAGCTGTTTTTT. Protein: CASSQDLAGGWLTGELFF.

In regard to this clone: Other DNA sequences within the sample encode an identical CDR3. The chain combines TRBV2 with TRBJ2-7; the D is unclear. Trimming removed 1 base from V and 3 bases from J, with 1 base in between. From germline, CDR1 is SNHLY and CDR2 FYNNEI. The CDR3 contains 11 residues. The CDR3 region is CASSEGYEQYF. CDR3 DNA: TGTGCCAGCAGTGAAGGCTACGAGCAGTACTTC.

This sequence joins TRBV5-1 and TRBJ2-2; the match to TRBD2 covers 12 bases. From germline, CDR1 is SGHRS and CDR2 YFSETQ. With V trimmed by 4 bases and J by 6 bases, 4 bases remained unmatched. This CDR3 has 15 residues. CDR3 region: CASSTLAGGSGELFF. DNA for the CDR3: TGCGCCAGCAGCACACTAGCGGGAGGCTCCGGGGAGCTGTTTTTT.

The genes are TRBV19 and TRBJ2-1; D call uncertain. V was clipped by 0 bases and J by 4 bases, with 10 bases between them. There are 15 residues in the CDR3. Per germline, CDR1 LNHDA and CDR2 SQIVND (reference sequence). In nucleotides, the CDR3 is TGTGCCAGTAGTATAGATGTAAACAGTTACAATGAGCAGTTCTTC. Its protein is CASSIDVNSYNEQFF.

This chain links TRBV27 with TRBJ1-2; perhaps TRBD1 as D (6 bases). Trimming removed 6 bases from V and 4 bases from J, with 18 bases in between. The CDR3 is made up of 15 amino acids. The germline V gene has CDR1 MNHEY and CDR2 SMNVEV (reference sequence). The CDR3 bases are TGTGCCAGCAGGCGGGGGGCCGGTGAGACCTATGGCTACACCTTC. Protein sequence: CASRRGAGETYGYTF.

The chain couples TRBV25-1 to TRBJ1-1, with a tentative D call TRBD1 (6 bases). V lost 3 bases, J lost 5 bases, and 19 bases lay in between. The CDR3 has 16 amino acids. Germline-derived CDR1 and CDR2 are MGHDK and SYGVNS. The CDR3: CASSDWGFTGKTEAFF. In DNA, the CDR3 is TGTGCCAGCAGTGATTGGGGATTTACAGGGAAGACTGAAGCTTTCTTT.

The chain employs TRBV6-2 or TRBV6-3 and TRBJ2-3; D is possibly TRBD1 or TRBD2 (5 bases each). Germline CDR1 and CDR2: MNHEY and SVGEGT. This CDR3 is built from 15 residues. Trimming took off 6 bases at V and 7 bases at J, with 20 bases between the two ends. In DNA, the CDR3 is TGTGCCAGCAGCCTACACCGGGACCACTATAATACGCAGTATTTT. It codes for CASSLHRDHYNTQYF.

The chain has TRBV2 and TRBJ1-1; unclear D gene. Germline loops: CDR1 SNHLY, CDR2 FYNNEI. Trimming stripped 10 bases from V and 1 base from J, with 7 bases between. This CDR3 has 11 residues. The CDR3 sequence is CATPGNTEAFF. Written as DNA, the CDR3 is TGTGCCACCCCGGGGAACACTGAAGCTTTCTTT. The full variable domain, with the rest looked up from reference TRBV2 and TRBJ1-1, is EPEVTQTPSHQVTQMGQEVILRCVPISNHLYFYWYRQILGQKVEFLVSFYNNEISEKSEIFDDQFSVERPDGSNFTLKIRSTKLEDSAMYFCATPGNTEAFFGQGTRLTVV.

The chain links TRBV9 to TRBJ1-3; unclear D gene. The ends were cut back, 4 bases at V and 9 bases at J, with 11 bases in the middle. Germline loops: CDR1 SGDLS, CDR2 YYNGEE. This CDR3 region has 12 residues. Here the CDR3 reads CASSPGDATIYF. CDR3 coding DNA: TGTGCCAGCAGCCCTGGGGATGCCACCATATATTTT.